These 32 T cell receptor beta chains originate from one sample sequenced in a study of tumor-infiltrating lymphocytes in primary liver carcinoma. The tissue used was unsorted bulk material of about 19-34 mg. RNA and DNA were co-extracted from it with the AllPrep DNA/RNA mini kit. cDNA specific to TCR beta was made from approximately 0.55 ug of total RNA, with a constant-region primer employed for priming. Slightly modified ARM-PCR served as the procedure for the TCR beta libraries. These libraries came from three rounds of nested multiplex PCR. TRBV1-TRBV30 forward primers and a C-beta reverse primer were used in the first two PCR rounds, which each ran for approximately 9 cycles. TCRdb re-derived calls from the multiplex PCR reads in MiXCR, one entry per CDR3 protein. In the table there are 150,000 to 200,000 distinct CDR3 sequences, 70% to 90% of which are singletons. The sample taken for sequencing was tumor tissue from primary liver carcinoma. Receptors originate from a middle-aged man with primary liver carcinoma and hepatitis B virus infection.

Comment on this clonotype: Its ends do not fully match the called genes, so a read error is possible. The rearrangement uses TRBV29-1 and TRBJ1-2, with D tentatively TRBD1 (6 bases). The V gene's germline CDR1 is SQVTM and CDR2 ANQGSEA. The CDR3 runs 13 residues. The CDR3 DNA follows: TGCAGTGTCGGGGGCAGGGAAAACTATAGCTACACCTTC. It yields the protein CSVGGRENYSYTF.

Worth noting for this clonotype: A read error is possible here, since a much larger clone lies one base away. The chain joins TRBV5-1 to TRBJ2-3; TRBD2 matches 9 bases. From germline, CDR1 is SGHRS and CDR2 YFSETQ. The CDR3 is 16 residues long. This CDR3 is CASSILAGTSTDTQFF. The CDR3 DNA is TGCGCCAGCAGCATTCTAGCGGGGACTAGCACAGATACGCAGTTTTTT.

Details on this clonotype: A read error may account for a junction end that differs from germline. The chain is built from TRBV29-1 and TRBJ2-1, with 7 bases matching TRBD2. This CDR3 has 13 residues. Germline CDR1 reads SQVTM; CDR2 reads ANQGSEA. The CDR3 loop is CSVALADYNKQFF. For the CDR3, the DNA is TGCAGCGTTGCGCTAGCGGACTACAATAAGCAGTTCTTT.

About this clonotype: The junction and the germline gene differ at one end; a read error may be behind it. The chain is built from TRBV4-2 and TRBJ2-1; the D is unclear. CDR3 length: 15 amino acids. Germline V CDR1 and CDR2: LGHNA, YNFKEQ. The CDR3 region has the DNA TGTGCCAGTAGCCAGGCCTCGGGCGGCGGCTATGAGCAGTTCTTC. Its translation: CASSQASGGGYEQFF.

V gene TRBV5-4 combines with J gene TRBJ2-5, with TRBD2 matching 7 bases. J was trimmed by 5 bases and V by 6 bases; bases with no gene match: 13. Germline V CDR1 and CDR2: SGHNT, YYREEE (reference sequence). The CDR3 spans 15 residues. The CDR3 bases are TGTGCCAGCAACCTTTCCGGGACTAACTTTGAGACCCAGTACTTC. Its protein is CASNLSGTNFETQYF.

Remarks on this clonotype: A junction end diverges from the germline sequence, so it may reflect a read error. V gene TRBV6-1 combines with J gene TRBJ2-7, with D possibly TRBD2 on 5 matching bases. The CDR3 totals 11 residues. Per the germline V gene, CDR1 is MNHNS and CDR2 is SASEGT. CDR3: CPSSGLYVQYF. The CDR3 DNA follows: TGTCCCAGCAGCGGACTCTACGTGCAGTACTTC.

Only one count was recorded for this clonotype. The chain carries TRBV6-6 and TRBJ2-3, with D hard to call. The V end was cut by 9 bases, the J end by 0 bases, with 16 bases between. The germline V gene encodes CDR1 MNHNY and CDR2 SVGAGI (reference sequence). The CDR3 totals 15 residues. The CDR3 sequence: CASARNLASTDTQYF. In DNA, the CDR3 is TGTGCCAGTGCGCGGAACCTGGCTAGCACAGATACGCAGTATTTT.

The rearrangement uses TRBV29-1 and TRBJ2-1, with D perhaps matching TRBD1 (6 bases). Per the germline V gene, CDR1 is SQVTM and CDR2 is ANQGSEA. The CDR3 spans 13 residues. CDR3 amino acids: CIAGRGGYNEQFF. DNA of the CDR3: TGCATCGCTGGGAGAGGGGGATACAATGAGCAGTTCTTC.

A word on this clonotype: The missing conserved phenylalanine or tryptophan at the end of this CDR3 makes a read error likely. The chain couples TRBV28 to TRBJ2-5; the D call may be TRBD1 or TRBD2 (5 bases each). The CDR3 has 15 amino acids. Germline V lookup: CDR1 MDHEN, CDR2 SYDVKM. Trimming shortened V by 6 bases and J by 10 bases, and 24 bases separated the two germline ends. The CDR3 region is CASSDHSAPQRGQYL. The CDR3 nucleotides are TGTGCCAGCAGCGACCATAGCGCACCGCAGAGGGGCCAGTACTTG.

Details on this clonotype: One end of the junction is discordant with germline, which a read error may explain. The chain is built from TRBV11-1 and TRBJ2-3; the D call may be TRBD1 or TRBD2 (5 bases each). The germline V gene encodes CDR1 SGHAT and CDR2 FQDESV (reference sequence). This CDR3 contains 19 residues. The CDR3 spells CAISSGGRSVGARTDTQYF. The CDR3 DNA follows: TGTGCCATCAGCTCTGGGGGACGCTCAGTTGGAGCCCGCACAGATACGCAGTATTTT.

Turning to this clonotype: At one end, the junction sequence differs from germline, possibly due to a read error. The chain uses TRBV6-1 and TRBJ2-5, with D possibly matching TRBD1 (6 bases). There are 18 residues in the CDR3. CDR1 and CDR2 from the germline V gene are MNHNS and SASEGT. CDR3 region: CASSENLMGAAVGETRYF. DNA for the CDR3: TGTGCCAGCAGTGAGAATTTAATGGGGGCGGCCGTTGGAGAGACCCGGTACTTC.

Points on this clonotype: A junction boundary mismatches the germline segment, possibly from a read error. The rearrangement links TRBV12-3 or TRBV12-4 to TRBJ1-5; D might be TRBD1 (5 bases). The CDR3 has 15 amino acids. CDR3 bases: TGTGCCAGCAGGCAGACAGAGCTACCAGATCAGCCCCAGGATTTT. This translates into CASRQTELPDQPQDF.

This chain connects TRBV10-3 to TRBJ1-5; no definite D call. CDR3 length: 14 amino acids. Germline V gene lookup returns CDR1 ENHRY and CDR2 SYGVKD. The V end was cut by 2 bases, the J end by 6 bases, with 11 bases between. The CDR3 sequence: CAISEVFLGQPQHF. The CDR3 DNA reads TGTGCCATCAGTGAGGTATTCCTAGGTCAGCCCCAGCATTTT.

On this clonotype: An end of the junction differs from the germline gene, which may be a read error. V and J are TRBV29-1 and TRBJ2-1; D remains ambiguous. The CDR3 runs to 16 residues. The germline V gene encodes CDR1 SQVTM and CDR2 ANQGSEA. The CDR3 protein is CCVDLLDASSYNEQFF. The CDR3 DNA follows: TGCTGCGTTGATCTTCTGGACGCTAGCTCCTACAATGAGCAGTTCTTC.

This clonotype was seen a few times. With a much larger clone just one base away, this may be a read error. The chain employs TRBV5-6 and TRBJ2-2; D possibly corresponds to TRBD2 (6 bases). The CDR3 sequence is 14 residues long. Germline V lookup: CDR1 SGHDT, CDR2 YYEEEE. This chain's CDR3 is CASKAGGNIGELFF. The CDR3 DNA reads as TGTGCCAGCAAGGCCGGAGGGAACATCGGGGAGCTGTTTTTT.

A note on this clonotype: Sequence at one end of the junction differs from germline and may be a read error. The chain links TRBV6-6 to TRBJ2-1; possible D gene TRBD2, 5 bases. Per the germline V gene, CDR1 is MNHNY and CDR2 is SVGAGI (reference sequence). The CDR3 extends over 17 amino acids. The CDR3 nucleotides are TGTGCCAGCAGTTACTCGAATGGAGCGGTCTCCTACAATGATCAGTTCTTC. It codes for CASSYSNGAVSYNDQFF.

CDR3 residues: CSVLTGAREQYF. DNA for the CDR3: TGCAGCGTGTTGACAGGGGCCCGCGAGCAGTACTTC. The chain joins TRBV29-1 to TRBJ2-7, with 8 bases aligning to TRBD1. This CDR3 region has 12 residues. V lost 6 bases, J lost 6 bases, and 7 bases stayed unmatched. Per germline, CDR1 SQVTM and CDR2 ANQGSEA.

The genes are TRBV11-2 and TRBJ2-3; 9 bases fit TRBD2. J gave up 6 bases and V 7 bases, and 14 bases lay outside the gene matches. Germline loops: CDR1 SGHAT, CDR2 FQNNGV. The CDR3 is 16 amino acids. Here the CDR3 DNA reads TGTGCCAGCAACTCCCCGGGACTAGCTCGAGTGGATACGCAGTATTTT. Translated: CASNSPGLARVDTQYF.

The chain is built from TRBV21-1 and TRBJ2-1; the DNA was not used to check the table's D call, TRBD1. TRBV21-1 is labeled a pseudogene. The CDR3 is made up of 15 amino acids. This chain's CDR3 is CASSNSRGLKNEQFF. CDR3 nucleotides: TGTGCCAGTAGCAATAGTCGGGGGCTAAAGAATGAGCAGTTCTTC.

This chain joins TRBV11-2 and TRBJ2-4; 7 bases map to TRBD2. The CDR3 has 16 residues. J was trimmed by 2 bases and V by 1 base; bases with no gene match: 5. Germline CDR1 is SGHAT and CDR2 is FQNNGV. This CDR3 reads CASSLGTSGTKNIQYF. CDR3 coding DNA: TGTGCCAGCAGCTTAGGGACTAGTGGCACCAAAAACATTCAGTACTTC.

Details on this clonotype: The CDR3 carries no conserved terminal phenylalanine or tryptophan, so it likely arises from a read error. This rearrangement joins TRBV11-2 to TRBJ1-2, with D possibly being TRBD1 (5 bases). V lost 6 bases and J lost 4, with 12 bases in between. Germline CDR1 reads SGHAT; CDR2 reads FQNNGV. The CDR3 runs 13 residues. Here the CDR3 reads CASRLDRGYGYTL. CDR3 in DNA: TGTGCCAGCAGATTGGATAGGGGCTATGGCTACACCTTA.

V gene TRBV6-1 combines with J gene TRBJ1-2; unclear D gene. From germline, CDR1 is MNHNS and CDR2 SASEGT. This CDR3 spans 13 amino acids. The CDR3 DNA reads TGTACCAACTTTTCGGTCGTAGACTATGGCTACACCTTC. Encoded protein: CTNFSVVDYGYTF.

As regards this clonotype: A much larger clone lies one base from this, so it may be a read error. The rearrangement uses TRBV30 and TRBJ1-4; the D gene is possibly TRBD1 (5 bases). The CDR3 consists of 14 residues. From germline, CDR1 is GTSNPN and CDR2 SVGIG (reference sequence). Here the CDR3 DNA reads TGTGCCTGGAGTCACGGGACCGCGGGGGAAAAACCGTTTTTT. Encoded protein: CAWSHGTAGEKPFF.

This clonotype was picked up one time. A read error is likely, as this CDR3 ends without the conserved phenylalanine or tryptophan. This rearrangement joins TRBV11-3 to TRBJ2-7, with 7 bases matching TRBD1. This CDR3 contains 13 residues. CDR1 is SGHNT and CDR2 is YENEEA in the germline V gene. V shed 10 bases, J shed 1 base, and the junction held 7 bases outside the gene matches. CDR3 DNA: TGTGCCAACAACGTGGGACAGTCCTACGAGCAGTACCTC. It translates to CANNVGQSYEQYL.

As for this clonotype: This clone may be a read error of a much larger clone one base away. This chain uses TRBV5-4 with TRBJ2-3; 9 nucleotides match TRBD2. Germline CDR1 is SGHNT and CDR2 is YYREEE (reference sequence). The CDR3 has 14 residues. The DNA of the CDR3 is TGTGTCAGCAGCTTAGCGGGAGTCGGAGATACGCAGTATTTT. Translation: CVSSLAGVGDTQYF.

This clonotype was counted a single time. Compared with germline, one end of the junction differs, possibly owing to a read error. CDR3 coding DNA: TGTGTCAGCACTAATACAGGGATTTCACCCCTCCACTTT. It specifies CVSTNTGISPLHF. V gene TRBV6-6 combines with J gene TRBJ1-6, with TRBD1 as a possible D gene (6 bases). CDR3 length: 13 amino acids. Germline loops: CDR1 MNHNY, CDR2 SVGAGI (reference sequence).

As to this clonotype: It is likely a read error, because the conserved phenylalanine at the end of the CDR3 is missing. The DNA is left out, because the CDR3 cannot be placed on it with certainty; the CDR3 is given as TCRdb lists it. The V and J genes are TRBV29-1 and TRBJ2-1. CDR1 SQVTM and CDR2 ANQGSEA come from the germline V gene. The CDR3 is 14 residues long, ends included. The chain's CDR3 is CSVDKGSTNNEQFL.

This chain connects TRBV19 to TRBJ2-1; D is possibly TRBD2 (5 bases). The CDR3 loop spans 13 amino acids. Germline V gives CDR1 LNHDA, CDR2 SQIVND (reference sequence). Trimming left V 7 bases short and J 5 bases short, with 12 bases between. CDR3 protein: CASTEVHNNEQFF. The CDR3, as DNA: TGTGCCAGTACGGAGGTCCACAACAATGAGCAGTTCTTC.

On this clonotype: Since the CDR3 does not end with the conserved phenylalanine or tryptophan, this likely comes from a read error. The V gene is TRBV5-4, the J gene TRBJ2-3; D is possibly TRBD1 (5 bases). Germline V lookup: CDR1 SGHNT, CDR2 YYREEE (reference sequence). The CDR3 is 15 amino acids. CDR3 loop: CTSSLSTGAQDTQYL. The DNA for the CDR3 is TGTACCAGCAGCTTGAGTACAGGTGCCCAAGATACGCAGTATCTT.

Regarding this clonotype: Since the CDR3 does not end with the conserved phenylalanine or tryptophan, this likely comes from a read error. The rearrangement links TRBV4-3 to TRBJ1-6, with D perhaps matching TRBD1 (5 bases). Germline CDR1 reads LGHNA; CDR2 reads YSLEER. The CDR3 runs to 16 residues. CDR3 DNA sequence: TGCGCCAGCAGCCCCTGGGATAGGGGAAGGAGTTCATCCCTCCACTAT. Protein: CASSPWDRGRSSSLHY.

The rearrangement joins TRBV7-9 to TRBJ2-3; D may correspond to TRBD1 or TRBD2 (5 bases each). Germline CDR1 reads SEHNR; CDR2 reads FQNEAQ (reference sequence). The CDR3 runs 15 residues. CDR3 in amino acids: CTNSSDRDGADTQYF. The CDR3 DNA follows: TGTACCAACAGCTCGGACCGGGACGGGGCAGATACGCAGTATTTT.

About this clonotype itself: A junction boundary mismatches the germline segment, possibly from a read error. The chain employs TRBV29-1 and TRBJ2-7, with D possibly TRBD1 on 6 matching bases. The V gene's germline CDR1 is SQVTM and CDR2 ANQGSEA. This CDR3 is built from 14 residues. The CDR3: CSVETGHPTYEQCF. The CDR3 nucleotides read TGCAGCGTTGAGACGGGACACCCAACGTACGAGCAGTGCTTC.